Shown below are 31 T cell receptor beta chains from a single sample sequenced in a study of T cell changes during pregnancy in multiple sclerosis. Method: immunoSEQ multiplex PCR; TCRdb's copy keeps in-frame clones and lacks some. The data contain 40,000 to 60,000 clones, 80% to 95% of them seen just once; the ten biggest clones take up 0.8% to 1%. Sequenced here: peripheral blood, sampled after pregnancy. Receptors originate from a female donor with multiple sclerosis, enrolled in a pregnancy study.

The rearrangement joins TRBV7-2 to TRBJ1-2, with TRBD1 as a possible D gene (5 bases). The CDR3 length is 13 residues. Germline V lookup: CDR1 SGHTA, CDR2 FQGNSA. V was trimmed by 5 bases and J by 7 bases, leaving 14 bases between them. DNA for the CDR3: TGTGCCAGCAGCACCAGGGTTTCGGGTGGCTACACCTTC. Protein sequence: CASSTRVSGGYTF.

The rearrangement joins TRBV7-2 to TRBJ1-2; unclear D gene. The V end lost 2 bases, the J end lost 0 bases, and 7 bases lay between the germline ends. The CDR3 is 14 residues long. Germline V CDR1 and CDR2: SGHTA, FQGNSA. The CDR3 nucleotides are TGTGCCAGCAGCTTAACAGTATCTAACTATGGCTACACCTTC. Encoded protein: CASSLTVSNYGYTF.

The chain combines TRBV4-1 with TRBJ2-3; 8 bases match TRBD2. J was trimmed by 2 bases and V by 1 base; bases with no gene match: 8. This CDR3 is built from 17 residues. CDR1 is MGHRA and CDR2 is YSYEKL in the germline V gene. CDR3 in amino acids: CASSQVDLAGYTDTQYF. The CDR3 coding sequence is TGCGCCAGCAGCCAAGTCGACCTAGCGGGCTACACAGATACGCAGTATTTT.

This clone was counted only a few times. The CDR3 protein is CASRLQGVTEAFF. The CDR3 DNA reads TGTGCCAGCAGACTACAGGGGGTTACTGAAGCTTTCTTT. The chain combines TRBV7-2 with TRBJ1-1; 8 bases are shared with TRBD1. V lost 6 bases, J lost 5 bases, and 5 bases stayed unmatched. Germline CDR1 and CDR2: SGHTA and FQGNSA. CDR3 length equals 13 residues.

This clone was seen a single time. V usage is TRBV7-8 and J usage is TRBJ1-2; D call uncertain. CDR1 SGHVS and CDR2 FQNEAQ come from the germline V gene. The V gene lost 2 bases and the J gene lost 8 bases, with 12 bases spanning the gap. This CDR3 region has 13 residues. The CDR3 spells CASSLFNREGYTF. As DNA, the CDR3 is TGTGCCAGCAGCTTATTTAATCGAGAGGGCTACACCTTC.

V usage is TRBV7-6 and J usage is TRBJ2-3; 12 bases map to TRBD2. The CDR3 is 15 residues long. Germline V gene lookup returns CDR1 SGHVS and CDR2 FNYEAQ. The V and J ends lost 5 bases and 5 bases, in that order; junction bases with no gene match: 5. CDR3 loop: CASSPLAGGRDTQYF. The CDR3 nucleotides read TGTGCCAGCAGCCCACTAGCGGGGGGCCGAGATACGCAGTATTTT.

This clone appeared a single time. This CDR3 is CAWSVTGELFF. The CDR3 DNA sequence: TGTGCCTGGAGTGTAACGGGGGAACTGTTTTTT. V gene TRBV30 combines with J gene TRBJ1-4; D perhaps matches TRBD1 (5 bases). The CDR3 totals 11 residues. Germline V gene data show CDR1 as GTSNPN and CDR2 as SVGIG (reference sequence). V gave up 0 bases and J gave up 12 bases, with 8 bases separating them.

In this sample, this clone turned up a few times. The chain joins TRBV6-4 to TRBJ2-3; 9 bases fit TRBD2. The V and J ends lost 3 bases and 1 base, in that order; junction bases with no gene match: 2. Germline CDR1 MRHNA, CDR2 SNTAGT. The CDR3 has 15 residues. The CDR3 loop is CASSEIAGGTDTQYF. CDR3 DNA: TGTGCCAGCAGTGAAATAGCGGGGGGCACAGATACGCAGTATTTT.

The gene calls are TRBV19 and TRBJ2-1, with D tentatively TRBD1 (5 bases). Germline values: CDR1 LNHDA, CDR2 SQIVND (reference sequence). The V end lost 3 bases, the J end lost 5 bases, and 11 bases lay between the germline ends. The CDR3 covers 14 residues. The CDR3 sequence is CASSITDTDNEQFF. The CDR3, as DNA: TGTGCCAGTAGTATTACGGACACCGACAATGAGCAGTTCTTC.

The chain employs TRBV4-3 and TRBJ2-3, with D possibly being TRBD2 (7 bases). Germline V gives CDR1 LGHNA, CDR2 YSLEER. The CDR3 is made up of 18 amino acids. The V gene lost 3 bases and the J gene lost 0 bases, with 19 bases spanning the gap. CDR3 nucleotide sequence: TGCGCCAGCAGCCAGGGTTGGGGGGGCGCCCCTAGCACAGATACGCAGTATTTT. This sequence encodes CASSQGWGGAPSTDTQYF.

This rearrangement joins TRBV5-6 to TRBJ1-3; D is unclear. This CDR3 comprises 15 residues. V dropped 2 bases and J dropped 0 bases, with 9 bases sitting between them. CDR1 and CDR2 (germline): SGHDT, YYEEEE. The CDR3 sequence is CASSFDKFSGNTIYF. DNA for the CDR3: TGTGCCAGCAGCTTTGACAAATTCTCTGGAAACACCATATATTTT.

This clone was found a few times. This rearrangement joins TRBV19 to TRBJ1-2; 8 nucleotides agree with TRBD1. Trimming cost V 6 bases and J 1 base; bases outside gene matches: 10. Per germline, CDR1 LNHDA and CDR2 SQIVND (reference sequence). The CDR3 has 16 residues. CDR3 coding DNA: TGTGCCAGTAGCCTTTCGGGGACAGGCAGTAACTATGGCTACACCTTC. Encoded protein: CASSLSGTGSNYGYTF.

The J gene is TRBJ2-1, the V gene TRBV6-6; D unresolved. Trimming left V 4 bases short and J 3 bases short, with 7 bases between. The CDR3 sequence is 13 residues long. The germline CDR1 and CDR2 sequences are MNHNY and SVGAGI (reference sequence). The chain's CDR3 is CASSLGRYNEQFF. CDR3 nucleotides: TGTGCCAGCAGTTTGGGCCGCTACAATGAGCAGTTCTTC.

The chain couples TRBV6-5 to TRBJ1-5, with a weak D call TRBD1 (6 bases). V was shortened by 0 bases and J by 5 bases, with 14 bases between the two germline ends. The germline gives CDR1 MNHEY, CDR2 SVGAGI. The CDR3 consists of 16 residues. The CDR3 region is CASSYSKGDKDQPQHF. CDR3 nucleotides: TGTGCCAGCAGTTACTCGAAGGGGGATAAAGATCAGCCCCAGCATTTT.

This chain links TRBV11-2 with TRBJ1-1; D is unresolved. Germline V lookup: CDR1 SGHAT, CDR2 FQNNGV. Deletions cut 5 bases from V and 1 base from J, with 8 bases between. The CDR3 spans 13 residues. CDR3 amino acids: CASSGRGNTEAFF. The CDR3 bases are TGTGCCAGCAGCGGCCGAGGGAACACTGAAGCTTTCTTT.

The chain recombines TRBV6-4 with TRBJ1-2; D gene uncertain. Germline CDR1 MRHNA, CDR2 SNTAGT. The CDR3 extends over 15 amino acids. V lost 0 bases and J lost 2, with 10 bases in between. The CDR3 bases are TGTGCCAGCAGTGACTCTGGCACACCCAACTATGGCTACACCTTC. This translates into CASSDSGTPNYGYTF.

The chain couples TRBV5-5 to TRBJ2-7, with D possibly being TRBD1 (6 bases). The germline CDR1 and CDR2 sequences are SGHKS and YYEKEE (reference sequence). The CDR3 covers 15 residues. Between the trimmed V and J ends, which lost 0 bases and 4 bases, there was a span of 14 bases. The CDR3 region is CASSLEGHLGYEQYF. The CDR3 nucleotides are TGTGCCAGCAGCTTGGAGGGACACCTGGGGTACGAGCAGTACTTC.

This chain links TRBV10-3 with TRBJ1-6, with D maybe TRBD1 (6 bases). Looked up from germline, CDR1 is ENHRY and CDR2 is SYGVKD. The CDR3 length is 16 residues. V gave up 6 bases and J gave up 8 bases, with 20 bases separating them. The CDR3 protein is CAIRTTGSKNDSPLHF. DNA for the CDR3: TGTGCCATCAGGACCACAGGGAGTAAGAATGATTCACCCCTCCACTTT.

The chain has TRBV11-2 and TRBJ1-2, with TRBD1 matching over 10 bases. Germline CDR1 reads SGHAT; CDR2 reads FQNNGV. This CDR3 region has 15 residues. J was trimmed by 4 bases and V by 5 bases; bases with no gene match: 7. CDR3 sequence: CASSPVGQGGYGYTF. The CDR3 region has the DNA TGTGCCAGCAGCCCCGTCGGACAGGGGGGCTATGGCTACACCTTC.

This chain links TRBV4-1 with TRBJ1-1; D unresolved. Germline CDR1 MGHRA, CDR2 YSYEKL. Trimming took 3 bases from V and 0 from J, leaving 26 bases between them. This CDR3 is 20 amino acids long. CDR3 sequence: CASSHDPGRVGGKMNTEAFF. In DNA, the CDR3 is TGCGCCAGCAGCCATGACCCCGGACGGGTAGGCGGGAAGATGAACACTGAAGCTTTCTTT.

The chain employs TRBV6-5 and TRBJ1-5, with TRBD1 as a possible D gene (5 bases). Germline V gene sequence: CDR1 MNHEY, CDR2 SVGAGI. The CDR3 has 16 amino acids. With 4 bases removed from V and 0 bases from J, the gap between germline ends came to 13 bases. The CDR3 bases are TGTGCCAGCAGTTCCATAGGTGGGGCTAGCAATCAGCCCCAGCATTTT. It is translated as CASSSIGGASNQPQHF.

The chain recombines TRBV7-9 with TRBJ1-1, with unresolved D. CDR1 SEHNR and CDR2 FQNEAQ come from the germline V gene (reference sequence). Trimming took 0 bases from V and 4 from J, leaving 15 bases between them. The CDR3 length is 16 residues. The CDR3 region is CASSLAKWRIGTEAFF. In DNA form, the CDR3 reads TGTGCCAGCAGCTTAGCGAAATGGAGGATAGGCACTGAAGCTTTCTTT.

The chain carries TRBV6-6 and TRBJ2-3, with D perhaps matching TRBD2 (6 bases). V was shortened by 6 bases and J by 2 bases, with 12 bases between the two germline ends. The germline CDR1 and CDR2 sequences are MNHNY and SVGAGI (reference sequence). The CDR3 sequence is 14 residues long. This CDR3 reads CASSPGLPTDTQYF. The CDR3 nucleotides read TGTGCCAGCAGCCCGGGACTTCCCACAGATACGCAGTATTTT.

This sequence joins TRBV7-3 and TRBJ2-2; 7 bases fit TRBD1. With 6 bases clipped from V and 4 bases from J, the junction kept 8 bases outside the gene matches. The CDR3 covers 15 residues. Germline CDR1 is SGHTA and CDR2 is FQGTGA. The CDR3 reads CASRHDRAGTGELFF. As DNA, the CDR3 is TGTGCCAGCAGACACGACAGGGCGGGCACCGGGGAGCTGTTTTTT.

The sample holds one count of this clone. The chain combines TRBV7-3 with TRBJ1-2, with D perhaps matching TRBD1 (6 bases). This CDR3 spans 15 amino acids. The V gene lost 2 bases and the J gene lost 7 bases, with 17 bases spanning the gap. Germline V lookup: CDR1 SGHTA, CDR2 FQGTGA. The CDR3 region has the DNA TGTGCCAGCAGCTTACTTGGGGGCCCCTCTGGTGGCTACACCTTC. Its protein product is CASSLLGGPSGGYTF.

The chain employs TRBV5-1 and TRBJ1-1; no clear D gene. Germline lookup yields CDR1 SGHRS and CDR2 YFSETQ. The V end lost 4 bases, the J end lost 3 bases, and 10 bases lay between the germline ends. The CDR3 has 13 residues. DNA of the CDR3: TGCGCCAGCAGCCTCTCGGCGGACACTGAAGCTTTCTTT. Translating it yields CASSLSADTEAFF.

The chain employs TRBV6-1 and TRBJ1-4; 9 bases agree with TRBD1. Germline loops: CDR1 MNHNS, CDR2 SASEGT. CDR3 size: 14 residues. J was trimmed by 7 bases and V by 6 bases; bases with no gene match: 6. The chain's CDR3 is CASSYPDRGEKLFF. In DNA form, the CDR3 reads TGTGCCAGCAGCTACCCGGACAGGGGTGAAAAACTGTTTTTT.

Comment on this clone: The same CDR3 arises from other DNA sequences in this sample as well. This chain connects TRBV9 to TRBJ2-1; the match to TRBD2 covers 8 bases. V gave up 1 base and J gave up 10 bases; unmatched junction bases: 10. The CDR3 has 15 amino acids. Germline CDR1 is SGDLS and CDR2 is YYNGEE. The CDR3 sequence: CASSVRTSLRAEQFF. The DNA for the CDR3 is TGTGCCAGCAGCGTAAGGACTAGCCTAAGGGCCGAGCAGTTCTTC.

The chain has TRBV5-4 and TRBJ2-3; 7 nucleotides align to TRBD2. The CDR3 extends over 16 amino acids. V dropped 2 bases and J dropped 0; count of bases not matched to a gene: 6. Germline-derived CDR1 and CDR2 are SGHNT and YYREEE (reference sequence). The CDR3 region is CASSFRRGVSTDTQYF. In DNA form, the CDR3 reads TGTGCCAGCAGCTTCCGACGGGGGGTTAGCACAGATACGCAGTATTTT.

The CDR3 is CASSLRGSLAKNIQYF. The CDR3 DNA reads as TGTGCCAGCAGCTTGAGGGGGTCCCTAGCCAAAAACATTCAGTACTTC. The chain recombines TRBV5-4 with TRBJ2-4; tentative D call: TRBD1 (6 bases). CDR1 is SGHNT and CDR2 is YYREEE in the germline V gene (reference sequence). This CDR3 has 16 residues. V was clipped by 1 base and J by 0 bases, with 11 bases between them.

V and J are TRBV7-6 and TRBJ1-6, with D possibly TRBD1 on 6 matching bases. This CDR3 comprises 14 residues. V was trimmed by 9 bases and J by 0 bases, leaving 9 bases between them. The germline gives CDR1 SGHVS, CDR2 FNYEAQ. The CDR3, as DNA: TGTGCCAGTGGACAGAGCTCCTATAATTCACCCCTCCACTTT. Residues: CASGQSSYNSPLHF.